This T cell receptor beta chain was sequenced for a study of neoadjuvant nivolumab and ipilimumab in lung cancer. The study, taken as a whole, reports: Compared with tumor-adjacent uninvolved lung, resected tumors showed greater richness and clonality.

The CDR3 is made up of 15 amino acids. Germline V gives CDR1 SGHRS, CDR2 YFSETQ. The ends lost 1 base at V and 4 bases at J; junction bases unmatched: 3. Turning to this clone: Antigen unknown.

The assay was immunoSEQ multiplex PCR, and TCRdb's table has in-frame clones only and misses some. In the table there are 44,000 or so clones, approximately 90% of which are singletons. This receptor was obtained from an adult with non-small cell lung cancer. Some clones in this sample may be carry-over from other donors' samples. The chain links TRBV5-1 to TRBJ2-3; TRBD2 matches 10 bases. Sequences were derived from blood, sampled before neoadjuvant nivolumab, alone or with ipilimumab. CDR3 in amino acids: CASSLTSGIPDTQYF. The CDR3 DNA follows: TGCGCCAGCAGCTTGACTAGCGGGATCCCAGATACGCAGTATTTT.